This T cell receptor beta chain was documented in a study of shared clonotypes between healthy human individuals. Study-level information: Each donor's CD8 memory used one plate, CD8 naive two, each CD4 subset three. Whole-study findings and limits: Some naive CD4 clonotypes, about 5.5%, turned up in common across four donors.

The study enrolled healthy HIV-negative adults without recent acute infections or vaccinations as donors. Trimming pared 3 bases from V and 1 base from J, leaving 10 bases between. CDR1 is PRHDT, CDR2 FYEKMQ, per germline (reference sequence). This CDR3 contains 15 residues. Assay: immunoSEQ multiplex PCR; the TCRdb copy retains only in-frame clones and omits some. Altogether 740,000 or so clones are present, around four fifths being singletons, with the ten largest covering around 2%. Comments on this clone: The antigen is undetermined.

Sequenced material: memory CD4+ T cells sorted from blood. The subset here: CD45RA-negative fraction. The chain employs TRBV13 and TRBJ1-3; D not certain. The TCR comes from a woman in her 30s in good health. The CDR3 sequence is CASSFWEKSGNTIYF. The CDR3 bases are TGTGCCAGCAGCTTCTGGGAGAAATCTGGAAACACCATATATTTT.